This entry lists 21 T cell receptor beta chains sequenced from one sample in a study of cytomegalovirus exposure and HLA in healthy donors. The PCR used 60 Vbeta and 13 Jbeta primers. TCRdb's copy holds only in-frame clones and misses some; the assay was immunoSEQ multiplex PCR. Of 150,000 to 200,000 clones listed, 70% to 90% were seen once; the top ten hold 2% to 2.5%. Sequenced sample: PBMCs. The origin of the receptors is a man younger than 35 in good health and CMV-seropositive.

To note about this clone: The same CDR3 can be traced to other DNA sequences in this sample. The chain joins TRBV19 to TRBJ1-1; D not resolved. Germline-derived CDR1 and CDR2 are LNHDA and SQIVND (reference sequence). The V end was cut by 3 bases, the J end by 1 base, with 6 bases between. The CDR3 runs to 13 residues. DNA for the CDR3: TGTGCCAGTAGTATCACCGGGAACACTGAAGCTTTCTTT. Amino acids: CASSITGNTEAFF.

The CDR3, as DNA: TGTGCCAGTAGTCCTATGACGGGCTCCTACGAGCAGTACTTC. This sequence encodes CASSPMTGSYEQYF. J is TRBJ2-7 and V is TRBV19; D call uncertain. The germline V and J ends were trimmed by 5 bases and 0 bases, with 11 bases remaining between them. The V gene's germline CDR1 is LNHDA and CDR2 SQIVND (reference sequence). The CDR3 sequence is 14 residues long.

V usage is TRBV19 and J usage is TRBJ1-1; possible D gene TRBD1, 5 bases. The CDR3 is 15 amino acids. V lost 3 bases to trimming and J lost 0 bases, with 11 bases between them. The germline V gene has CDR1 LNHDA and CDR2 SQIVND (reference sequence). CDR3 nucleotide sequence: TGTGCCAGTAGTATCGAAGGGACTATGAACACTGAAGCTTTCTTT. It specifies CASSIEGTMNTEAFF.

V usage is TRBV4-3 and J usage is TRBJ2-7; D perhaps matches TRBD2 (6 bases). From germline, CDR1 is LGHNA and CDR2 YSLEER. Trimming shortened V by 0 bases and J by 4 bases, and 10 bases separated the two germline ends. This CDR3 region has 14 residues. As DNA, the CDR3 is TGCGCCAGCAGCCAAGAGTCGGGGAGGTACGAGCAGTACTTC. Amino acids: CASSQESGRYEQYF.

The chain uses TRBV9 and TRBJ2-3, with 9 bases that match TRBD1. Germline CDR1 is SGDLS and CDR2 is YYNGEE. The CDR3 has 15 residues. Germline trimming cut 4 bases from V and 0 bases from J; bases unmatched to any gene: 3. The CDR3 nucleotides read TGTGCCAGCAGCTCAGGACAGGGGAGCACAGATACGCAGTATTTT. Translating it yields CASSSGQGSTDTQYF.

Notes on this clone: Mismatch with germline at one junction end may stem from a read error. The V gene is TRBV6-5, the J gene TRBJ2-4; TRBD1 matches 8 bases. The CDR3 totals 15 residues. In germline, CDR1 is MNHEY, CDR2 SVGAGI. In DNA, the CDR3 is TGTGCCAGCAGTTACTTGGGACAGGAGAAAAACAGTCAGTACTTC. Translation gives CASSYLGQEKNSQYF.

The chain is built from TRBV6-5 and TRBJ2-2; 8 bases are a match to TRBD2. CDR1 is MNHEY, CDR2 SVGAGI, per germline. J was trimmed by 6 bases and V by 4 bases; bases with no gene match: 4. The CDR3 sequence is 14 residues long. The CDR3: CASSFGGAPGELFF. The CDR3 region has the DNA TGTGCCAGCAGTTTCGGGGGGGCCCCCGGGGAGCTGTTTTTT.

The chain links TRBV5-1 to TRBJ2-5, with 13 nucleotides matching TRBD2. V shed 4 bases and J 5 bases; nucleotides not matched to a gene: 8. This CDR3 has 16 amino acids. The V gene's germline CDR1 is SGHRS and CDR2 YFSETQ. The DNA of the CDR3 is TGCGCCAGCAGCCAGACTAGCGGGGGGCCGGGGGAGACCCAGTACTTC. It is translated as CASSQTSGGPGETQYF.

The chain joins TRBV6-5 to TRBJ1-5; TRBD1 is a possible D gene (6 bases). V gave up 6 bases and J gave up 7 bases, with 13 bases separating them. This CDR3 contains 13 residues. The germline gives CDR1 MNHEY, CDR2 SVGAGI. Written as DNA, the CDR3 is TGTGCCAGCAGACTCGGACAGAAACAGCCCCAGCATTTT. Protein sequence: CASRLGQKQPQHF.

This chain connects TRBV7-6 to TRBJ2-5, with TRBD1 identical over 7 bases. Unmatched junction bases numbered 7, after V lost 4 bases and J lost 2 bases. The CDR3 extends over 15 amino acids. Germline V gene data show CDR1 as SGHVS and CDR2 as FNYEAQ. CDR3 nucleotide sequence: TGTGCCAGCAGCTCAACCGGGGACAGTCAAGAGACCCAGTACTTC. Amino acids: CASSSTGDSQETQYF.

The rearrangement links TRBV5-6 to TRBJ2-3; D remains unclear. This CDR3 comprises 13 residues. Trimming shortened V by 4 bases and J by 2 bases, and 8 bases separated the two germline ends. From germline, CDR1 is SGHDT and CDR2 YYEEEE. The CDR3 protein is CASSPQNTDTQYF. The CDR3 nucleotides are TGTGCCAGCAGCCCCCAGAACACAGATACGCAGTATTTT.

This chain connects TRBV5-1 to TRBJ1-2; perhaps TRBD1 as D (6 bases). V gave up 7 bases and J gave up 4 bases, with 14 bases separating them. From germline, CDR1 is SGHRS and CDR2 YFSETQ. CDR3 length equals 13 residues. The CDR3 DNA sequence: TGCGCCAGCGCCGAGGACAGCCCCTATGGCTACACCTTC. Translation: CASAEDSPYGYTF.

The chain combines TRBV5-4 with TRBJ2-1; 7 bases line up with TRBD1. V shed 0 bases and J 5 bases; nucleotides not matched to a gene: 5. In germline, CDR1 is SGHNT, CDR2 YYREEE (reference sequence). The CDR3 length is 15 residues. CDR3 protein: CASSLGDRDHNEQFF. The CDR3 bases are TGTGCCAGCAGCTTGGGCGACAGGGACCACAATGAGCAGTTCTTC.

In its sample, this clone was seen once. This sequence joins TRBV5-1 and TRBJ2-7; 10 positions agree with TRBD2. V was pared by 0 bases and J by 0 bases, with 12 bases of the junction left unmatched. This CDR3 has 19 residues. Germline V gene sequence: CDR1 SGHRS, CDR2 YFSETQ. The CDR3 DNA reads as TGCGCCAGCAGCTTGGAAAGGACTAGCGGTACCCCTGCCTCCTACGAGCAGTACTTC. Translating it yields CASSLERTSGTPASYEQYF.

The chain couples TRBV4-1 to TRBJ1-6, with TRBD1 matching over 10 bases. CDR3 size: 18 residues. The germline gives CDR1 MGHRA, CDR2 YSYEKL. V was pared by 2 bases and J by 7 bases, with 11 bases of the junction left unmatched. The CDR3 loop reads CASSQPPGQGTGNSPLHF. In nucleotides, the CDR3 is TGCGCCAGCAGCCAACCCCCGGGACAGGGGACGGGGAATTCACCCCTCCACTTT.

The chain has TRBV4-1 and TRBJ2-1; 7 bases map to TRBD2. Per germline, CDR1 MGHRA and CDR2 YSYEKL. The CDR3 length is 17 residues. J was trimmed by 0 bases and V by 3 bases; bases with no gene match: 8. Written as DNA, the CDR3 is TGCGCCAGCAGCCACGGGGACTATACGAGCTCCTACAATGAGCAGTTCTTC. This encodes CASSHGDYTSSYNEQFF.

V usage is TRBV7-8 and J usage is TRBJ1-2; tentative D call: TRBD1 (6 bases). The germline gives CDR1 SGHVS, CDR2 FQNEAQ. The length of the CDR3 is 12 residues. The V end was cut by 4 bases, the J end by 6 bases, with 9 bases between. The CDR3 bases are TGTGCCAGCAGCTCGGACAGCCATGGCTACACCTTC. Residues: CASSSDSHGYTF.

The CDR3 DNA sequence: TGTGCCAGTAGTATGGACAGGGGCATCTACAATGAGCAGTTCTTC. It encodes CASSMDRGIYNEQFF. The V and J genes are TRBV19 and TRBJ2-1; 9 positions agree with TRBD1. V lost 3 bases to trimming and J lost 3 bases; unmatched junction nucleotides: 3. The length of the CDR3 is 15 residues. Germline CDR1 reads LNHDA; CDR2 reads SQIVND (reference sequence). The full variable domain, its missing parts supplied by reference TRBV19 and TRBJ2-1, is DGGITQSPKYLFRKEGQNVTLSCEQNLNHDAMYWYRQDPGQGLRLIYYSQIVNDFQKGDIAEGYSVSREKKESFPLTVTSAQKNPTAFYLCASSMDRGIYNEQFFGPGTRLTVL.

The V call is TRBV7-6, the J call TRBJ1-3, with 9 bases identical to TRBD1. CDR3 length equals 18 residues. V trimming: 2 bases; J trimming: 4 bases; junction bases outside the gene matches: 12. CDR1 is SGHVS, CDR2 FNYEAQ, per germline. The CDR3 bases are TGTGCCAGCAGCTTATCGGGGGGGACAGGGATGGGCGGAAACACCATATATTTT. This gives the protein CASSLSGGTGMGGNTIYF.

CDR3 in amino acids: CASSYGANQPQHF. DNA for the CDR3: TGTGCCAGCAGCTACGGAGCTAATCAGCCCCAGCATTTT. The rearrangement links TRBV7-2 to TRBJ1-5; D not resolved. Germline V gives CDR1 SGHTA, CDR2 FQGNSA. Trimming took 4 bases from V and 4 from J, leaving 8 bases between them. This CDR3 is 13 amino acids long. The full variable domain, completed using reference TRBV7-2 and TRBJ1-5, is GAGVSQSPSNKVTEKGKDVELRCDPISGHTALYWYRQSLGQGLEFLIYFQGNSAPDKSGLPSDRFSAERTGGSVSTLTIQRTQQEDSAVYLCASSYGANQPQHFGDGTRLSIL.

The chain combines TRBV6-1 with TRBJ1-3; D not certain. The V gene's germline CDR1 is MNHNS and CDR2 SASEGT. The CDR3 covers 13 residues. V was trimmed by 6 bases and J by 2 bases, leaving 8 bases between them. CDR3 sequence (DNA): TGTGCCAGCAGCACCTCGGCTGGAAACACCATATATTTT. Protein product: CASSTSAGNTIYF.